The 25 T cell receptor beta chains given below trace back to one sample, sequenced in a study of blood T cell repertoires in COVID-19. Sequencing was performed with immunoSEQ multiplex PCR; in TCRdb, only in-frame clones are kept and a portion is missing. Seen here are 150,000 to 200,000 clones, about 88% observed once, and the top ten hold 2.9%. Sample: peripheral blood. Source of these receptors: a woman aged 30 to 39 with active or convalescent COVID-19.

This CDR3 is CAISSSSYNEQFF. Written as DNA, the CDR3 is TGTGCCATCTCTAGTAGCTCCTACAATGAGCAGTTCTTC. The rearrangement links TRBV6-5 to TRBJ2-1, with D uncertain. V lost 10 bases, J lost 0 bases, and 10 bases lay in between. The CDR3 contains 13 residues. Germline-derived CDR1 and CDR2 are MNHEY and SVGAGI.

The V gene is TRBV11-1, the J gene TRBJ2-5, with a possible D match to TRBD1 (5 bases). The CDR3 consists of 14 residues. V shed 5 bases and J shed 2 bases, with 12 bases lying between them. From germline, CDR1 is SGHAT and CDR2 FQDESV (reference sequence). CDR3 loop: CASSGQLGQETQYF. The CDR3, as DNA: TGTGCCAGCAGCGGACAACTGGGGCAAGAGACCCAGTACTTC.

Regarding this clone: Other DNA sequences in the sample encode the same CDR3. V is TRBV12-3 or TRBV12-4 and J is TRBJ2-7; 8 bases match TRBD1. The V and J ends lost 6 bases and 0 bases, in that order; junction bases with no gene match: 1. CDR3 length: 13 amino acids. In DNA, the CDR3 is TGTGCCAGCAGAGGACAGGGCTCCTACGAGCAGTACTTC. This gives the protein CASRGQGSYEQYF.

V and J are TRBV6-5 and TRBJ2-3; no clear D. This CDR3 spans 14 amino acids. Germline lookup yields CDR1 MNHEY and CDR2 SVGAGI. V was clipped by 5 bases and J by 6 bases, with 15 bases between them. The CDR3 coding sequence is TGTGCCAGCAGTCGCGCATCCTTTAAGGATACGCAGTATTTT. The encoded protein is CASSRASFKDTQYF.

The chain has TRBV5-4 and TRBJ2-7, with 12 bases identical to TRBD2. Germline trimming cut 4 bases from V and 2 bases from J; bases unmatched to any gene: 1. This CDR3 comprises 14 residues. Germline CDR1 and CDR2: SGHNT and YYREEE (reference sequence). The CDR3 region has the DNA TGTGCCAGCAGCGGGACTAGCGGGCCCTACGAGCAGTACTTC. Amino acids: CASSGTSGPYEQYF.

The chain has TRBV5-1 and TRBJ1-3, with D possibly TRBD1 on 6 matching bases. The CDR3 sequence is 17 residues long. V was clipped by 0 bases and J by 0 bases, with 13 bases between them. CDR1 and CDR2 from the germline V gene are SGHRS and YFSETQ. The CDR3 region is CASSLEGTPSSGNTIYF. Written as DNA, the CDR3 is TGCGCCAGCAGCTTGGAGGGGACACCGAGCTCTGGAAACACCATATATTTT.

For the CDR3, the DNA is TGCGCCAGCAGTACTGACAGCAACTATGGCTACACCTTC. This gives the protein CASSTDSNYGYTF. The chain combines TRBV10-1 with TRBJ1-2, with D possibly TRBD1 on 5 matching bases. V was pared by 5 bases and J by 2 bases, with 9 bases between. This CDR3 is 13 amino acids long. Germline V gene sequence: CDR1 WNHNN, CDR2 SYGVQD (reference sequence).

The chain employs TRBV28 and TRBJ1-2; TRBD1 aligns across 7 bases. This CDR3 has 15 residues. V lost 2 bases to trimming and J lost 7 bases; unmatched junction nucleotides: 10. Germline lookup yields CDR1 MDHEN and CDR2 SYDVKM. CDR3 in DNA: TGTGCCAGCAGTTTAAACCCGACAGGGCTGGCTGGCTACACCTTC. The encoded protein is CASSLNPTGLAGYTF.

This clone was seen just once. CDR3 protein: CASSESGPRLNEKLFF. The CDR3 DNA is TGCGCCAGCAGTGAGTCGGGGCCTCGCCTTAATGAAAAACTGTTTTTT. The V call is TRBV10-2, the J call TRBJ1-4, with TRBD1 as a possible D gene (5 bases). The CDR3 has 16 amino acids. Germline loops: CDR1 WSHSY, CDR2 SAAADI. Between the trimmed V and J ends, which lost 0 bases and 4 bases, there was a span of 12 bases.

The chain employs TRBV3-1 (or the pseudogene TRBV3-2) and TRBJ2-3, with 9 nucleotides matching TRBD2. Per germline, CDR1 LGHDT and CDR2 YNNKEL (reference sequence). With V trimmed by 8 bases and J by 4 bases, 7 bases remained unmatched. The CDR3 is 14 amino acids. CDR3: CASAPSGTADTQYF. The CDR3 DNA is TGTGCCAGCGCTCCTAGCGGGACCGCAGATACGCAGTATTTT.

J is TRBJ2-7 and V is TRBV20-1; 7 bases map to TRBD1. The CDR3 has 15 amino acids. The germline V gene encodes CDR1 DFQATT and CDR2 SNEGSKA (reference sequence). V lost 3 bases and J lost 4; bases outside the gene matches: 12. The CDR3 here is CSASTGQHSAYEQYF. The CDR3 nucleotides are TGCAGTGCTAGTACGGGACAGCACTCGGCGTACGAGCAGTACTTC.

About this clone itself: Other DNA variants within this sample encode the same CDR3. The chain joins TRBV5-4 to TRBJ2-5; TRBD1 agrees at 7 bases. Germline values: CDR1 SGHNT, CDR2 YYREEE (reference sequence). With V trimmed by 4 bases and J by 2 bases, 5 bases remained unmatched. The CDR3 contains 14 residues. For the CDR3, the DNA is TGTGCCAGCAGCCCTGGGACAGTGCAAGAGACCCAGTACTTC. It translates to CASSPGTVQETQYF. Full variable domain (rest looked up from reference TRBV5-4 and TRBJ2-5): ETGVTQSPTHLIKTRGQQVTLRCSSQSGHNTVSWYQQALGQGPQFIFQYYREEENGRGNFPPRFSGLQFPNYSSELNVNALELDDSALYLCASSPGTVQETQYFGPGTRLLVL.

The chain joins TRBV19 to TRBJ1-2; no reliable D call. There are 14 residues in the CDR3. V dropped 1 base and J dropped 3 bases, with 9 bases sitting between them. Germline values: CDR1 LNHDA, CDR2 SQIVND (reference sequence). The CDR3 loop reads CASSIGGIYYGYTF. CDR3 coding DNA: TGTGCCAGTAGTATAGGAGGCATCTACTATGGCTACACCTTC.

The rearrangement joins TRBV7-9 to TRBJ1-1, with D uncertain. V was trimmed by 3 bases and J by 4 bases, leaving 9 bases between them. The germline gives CDR1 SEHNR, CDR2 FQNEAQ (reference sequence). This CDR3 region has 13 residues. CDR3 protein: CASSFRVSTEAFF. The CDR3 coding sequence is TGTGCCAGCAGCTTCCGGGTTTCCACTGAAGCTTTCTTT.

J is TRBJ2-2 and V is TRBV5-5; D possibly corresponds to TRBD2 (6 bases). CDR1 SGHKS and CDR2 YYEKEE come from the germline V gene (reference sequence). V was trimmed by 10 bases and J by 6 bases, leaving 19 bases between them. The CDR3 is 14 amino acids. The CDR3 loop reads CACHANGGAGELFF. CDR3 in DNA: TGTGCCTGTCATGCTAACGGAGGGGCCGGGGAGCTGTTTTTT. The full variable domain, completed using reference TRBV5-5 and TRBJ2-2, is DAGVTQSPTHLIKTRGQQVTLRCSPISGHKSVSWYQQVLGQGPQFIFQYYEKEERGRGNFPDRFSARQFPNYSSELNVNALLLGDSALYLCACHANGGAGELFFGEGSRLTVL.

The J gene is TRBJ1-2, the V gene TRBV6-4, with D tentatively TRBD1 (5 bases). CDR1 and CDR2 (germline): MRHNA, SNTAGT. V was pared by 3 bases and J by 8 bases, with 13 bases between. The CDR3 covers 13 residues. CDR3 sequence: CASSEAREGGYTF. In DNA form, the CDR3 reads TGTGCCAGCAGTGAGGCCAGGGAGGGAGGCTACACCTTC.

The chain employs TRBV10-2 and TRBJ1-6; TRBD1 agrees at 8 bases. Germline V gene lookup returns CDR1 WSHSY and CDR2 SAAADI. With 11 bases clipped from V and 10 bases from J, the junction kept 16 bases outside the gene matches. The CDR3 runs to 15 residues. The CDR3 reads CAAFAGQGSWSPLHF. The CDR3 nucleotides read TGCGCCGCTTTCGCCGGACAGGGCTCTTGGTCACCCCTCCACTTT.

V and J are TRBV27 and TRBJ2-7, with D possibly matching TRBD2 (5 bases). This CDR3 is built from 15 residues. The V gene's germline CDR1 is MNHEY and CDR2 SMNVEV (reference sequence). Trimming removed 3 bases from V and 3 bases from J, with 15 bases in between. The CDR3 here is CASSFRGPSHYEQYF. The CDR3 DNA follows: TGTGCCAGCAGTTTTCGGGGTCCTAGCCACTACGAGCAGTACTTC.

CDR3 nucleotide sequence: TGTGCCAGCAGCGTGGGACTAGCGGGTGGGGCAGATACGCAGTATTTT. It is translated as CASSVGLAGGADTQYF. V usage is TRBV9 and J usage is TRBJ2-3, with 12 bases lining up with TRBD2. Germline V gives CDR1 SGDLS, CDR2 YYNGEE. There are 16 residues in the CDR3. V shed 2 bases and J 4 bases; nucleotides not matched to a gene: 5. Full variable domain (missing parts from reference TRBV9 and TRBJ2-3): DSGVTQTPKHLITATGQRVTLRCSPRSGDLSVYWYQQSLDQGLQFLIQYYNGEERAKGNILERFSAQQFPDLHSELNLSSLELGDSALYFCASSVGLAGGADTQYFGPGTRLTVL.

As to this clone: Other nucleotide sequences in the sample specify the same CDR3. V is TRBV5-1 and J is TRBJ1-1; no definite D call. The V end lost 4 bases, the J end lost 2 bases, and 9 bases lay between the germline ends. The CDR3 length is 13 residues. The germline V gene has CDR1 SGHRS and CDR2 YFSETQ. The CDR3 DNA reads as TGCGCCAGCAGCCTGGGCGGCAACACTGAAGCTTTCTTT. The encoded protein is CASSLGGNTEAFF.

V usage is TRBV28 and J usage is TRBJ1-5; D is perhaps TRBD1 (6 bases). CDR3 length: 13 amino acids. Trimming stripped 8 bases from V and 3 bases from J, with 11 bases between. Germline V gene lookup returns CDR1 MDHEN and CDR2 SYDVKM. The CDR3 reads CASSTGINQPQHF. The CDR3 bases are TGTGCCAGCTCCACAGGGATCAATCAGCCCCAGCATTTT.

This chain connects TRBV7-8 to TRBJ2-3; D unresolved. The CDR3 is made up of 14 amino acids. Trimming pared 5 bases from V and 0 bases from J, leaving 9 bases between. Germline loops: CDR1 SGHVS, CDR2 FQNEAQ. As DNA, the CDR3 is TGTGCCAGCAGCCAAACACAGAGCACAGATACGCAGTATTTT. It codes for CASSQTQSTDTQYF.

The rearrangement joins TRBV27 to TRBJ2-7; no clear D. This CDR3 spans 14 amino acids. V was pared by 2 bases and J by 4 bases, with 12 bases between. Germline V CDR1 and CDR2: MNHEY, SMNVEV (reference sequence). CDR3 amino acids: CASSLKSPPYEQYF. The DNA of the CDR3 is TGTGCCAGCAGTTTAAAAAGCCCCCCGTACGAGCAGTACTTC.

The V gene is TRBV3-1 (or the pseudogene TRBV3-2), the J gene TRBJ1-1; D perhaps matches TRBD1 (6 bases). The CDR3 sequence is 14 residues long. V was trimmed by 5 bases and J by 4 bases, leaving 14 bases between them. Germline V gene sequence: CDR1 LGHDT, CDR2 YNNKEL (reference sequence). CDR3: CASSTGFLGTEAFF. As DNA, the CDR3 is TGTGCCAGCAGCACAGGGTTTTTGGGCACTGAAGCTTTCTTT.

In this sample, this clone turned up once. The DNA for the CDR3 is TGTGCCAGCAGCTGGCCACAAGAGACCCAGTACTTC. This translates into CASSWPQETQYF. V is TRBV11-3 and J is TRBJ2-5; D not certain. V shed 4 bases and J shed 2 bases, with 5 bases lying between them. This CDR3 has 12 residues. Germline assignment: CDR1 SGHNT and CDR2 YENEEA. The variable domain in full, with the rest retrieved from reference TRBV11-3 and TRBJ2-5, is EAGVVQSPRYKIIEKKQPVAFWCNPISGHNTLYWYLQNLGQGPELLIRYENEEAVDDSQLPKDRFSAERLKGVDSTLKIQPAELGDSAVYLCASSWPQETQYFGPGTRLLVL.